A selection of T cell receptor beta chains follows, all from one sample in a study of post-analysis software for immune sequencing data. One entry per CDR3 protein results from TCRdb running MiXCR on the PCR reads. The sample consists of roughly 800,000 distinct CDR3 sequences, 46% of them appearing once. The sample was blood. These receptors all stem from a girl under 18 with multiple sclerosis. Both conserved end residues are part of each CDR3. A D gene is named only where the DNA matches it firmly. Expanded clones get a size class; other rows say once, few or many, or leave the size out.

d_gene	v_gene	j_gene	abundance	CDR3nt	CDR3aa
TRBD1	TRBV20-1	TRBJ1-4	once	TGCAGTGCTCCGACAGGGGGCAAAGAAAAACTGTTTTTT	CSAPTGGKEKLFF
-	TRBV7-6	TRBJ1-2	few	TGTGCCAGCAGCTTAGGTACAACAGCTGGGGGTGGCTATGGCTACACCTTC	CASSLGTTAGGGYGYTF
-	TRBV6-2/TRBV6-3	TRBJ2-5	-	TGTGCCAGCAGTCGCCTAGGAGTGAGGCAAGAGACCCAGTACTTC	CASSRLGVRQETQYF
-	TRBV5-1	TRBJ2-3	few	TGCGCCAGCAGCCTGGGGACTCCTAGGGCAAGTACGCAGTATTTT	CASSLGTPRASTQYF
TRBD2	TRBV28	TRBJ2-3	-	TGTGCCAGCAGTTTGAGGCTAGCGGGAGGGCCTCGCACAGATACGCAGTATTTT	CASSLRLAGGPRTDTQYF
TRBD2	TRBV12-3/TRBV12-4	TRBJ2-3	-	TGTGCCAGCAGTTTGGGACTAGCCGTTGGCACAGATACGCAGTATTTT	CASSLGLAVGTDTQYF
TRBD1	TRBV9	TRBJ2-6	-	TGTGTCAGCAGCCCGCGGACAGGGTTAACTTCTGCTGGGGCCAACGTCCTGACTTTC	CVSSPRTGLTSAGANVLTF
-	TRBV12-3/TRBV12-4	TRBJ2-3	-	TGTGCCAGCAGTTTAGGACAGGTCGGGACAGATACGCAGTATTTT	CASSLGQVGTDTQYF
TRBD1	TRBV5-6	TRBJ2-7	few	TGTGCCAGCAGCCTACTTGGACAGGGATCATACGAGCAGTACTTC	CASSLLGQGSYEQYF
-	TRBV3-1	TRBJ2-3	few	TGTGCCAGCAGCCAAGAAGCTCGGAGAGGAGATACGCAGTATTTT	CASSQEARRGDTQYF
TRBD1	TRBV28	TRBJ1-6	-	TGTGCCAGCAGTTTAGGGACAGGGCTCTCACCCCTCCACTTT	CASSLGTGLSPLHF
TRBD2	TRBV7-2	TRBJ2-1	few	TGTGCCAGCAGATTCGGACTAGCGGGGAACAATGAGCAGTTCTTC	CASRFGLAGNNEQFF
-	TRBV13	TRBJ2-7	-	TGTGCCAGCAGCGGAAGACTAGGACTCCCTACCTACGAGCAGTACTTC	CASSGRLGLPTYEQYF
-	TRBV20-1	TRBJ2-1	-	TGCAGTGCTAGAGATCAAGGCGGATTCTCCTACAATGAGCAGTTCTTC	CSARDQGGFSYNEQFF
-	TRBV28	TRBJ2-7	once	TGTGCCTGCGAGGGGTTTGATGAGCAGTACTTC	CACEGFDEQYF
TRBD1	TRBV29-1	TRBJ2-1	few	TGCAGCGTTGAACGGACAGGGGGCGGTAGCAATGAGCAGTTCTTC	CSVERTGGGSNEQFF
TRBD2	TRBV5-5	TRBJ2-7	-	TGTGCCAGCAGCTTGGTGGGTAGCGGGGAGACCTACGAGCAGTACTTC	CASSLVGSGETYEQYF